This T cell receptor (beta chain) was sequenced in a study of shared clonotypes between healthy human individuals. Trimming took 2 bases from V and 3 from J, leaving 9 bases between them. Germline-derived CDR1 and CDR2 are SGHDT and YYEEEE. The CDR3 contains 14 residues. CD45RO-negative, CCR7-positively selected cells formed the naive CD8 fraction, excluding terminally differentiated effector memory CD45RA+ cells. Only in-frame clones appear in the TCRdb table, and some are missing; sequencing was by immunoSEQ multiplex PCR. The sample has fewer than 1 million clones; just over 95% are singletons. The source is a man under 40 in good health. The V and J genes are TRBV5-6 and TRBJ2-1; possible D gene TRBD1, 6 bases. What was sequenced was naive CD8+ T cells sorted from blood. Here the CDR3 reads CASSLRGGYNEQFF. CDR3 coding DNA: TGTGCCAGCAGCTTACGAGGGGGCTACAATGAGCAGTTCTTC.